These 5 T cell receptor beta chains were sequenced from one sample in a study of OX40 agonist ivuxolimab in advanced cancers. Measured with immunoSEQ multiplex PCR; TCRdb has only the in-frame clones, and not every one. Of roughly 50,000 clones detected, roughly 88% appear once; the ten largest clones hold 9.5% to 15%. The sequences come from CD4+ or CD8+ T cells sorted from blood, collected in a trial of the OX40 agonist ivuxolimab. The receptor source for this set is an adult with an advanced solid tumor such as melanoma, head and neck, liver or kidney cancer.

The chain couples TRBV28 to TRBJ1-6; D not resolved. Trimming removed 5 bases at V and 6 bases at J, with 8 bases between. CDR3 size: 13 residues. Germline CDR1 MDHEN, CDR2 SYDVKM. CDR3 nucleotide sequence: TGTGCCAGCAGTCCAATCGCTAATTCACCCCTCCACTTT. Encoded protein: CASSPIANSPLHF.

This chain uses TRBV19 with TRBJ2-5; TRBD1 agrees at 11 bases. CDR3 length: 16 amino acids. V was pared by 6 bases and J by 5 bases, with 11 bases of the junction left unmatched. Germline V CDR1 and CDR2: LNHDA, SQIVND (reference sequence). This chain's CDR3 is CASRSGQGVDRETQYF. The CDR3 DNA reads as TGTGCCAGTAGGTCGGGACAGGGGGTAGATAGGGAGACCCAGTACTTC.

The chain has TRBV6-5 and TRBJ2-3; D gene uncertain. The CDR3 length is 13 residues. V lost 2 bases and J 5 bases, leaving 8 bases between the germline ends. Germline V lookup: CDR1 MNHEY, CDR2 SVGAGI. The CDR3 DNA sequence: TGTGCCAGCAGTTACGACTCTAAAGATACGCAGTATTTT. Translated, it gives CASSYDSKDTQYF.

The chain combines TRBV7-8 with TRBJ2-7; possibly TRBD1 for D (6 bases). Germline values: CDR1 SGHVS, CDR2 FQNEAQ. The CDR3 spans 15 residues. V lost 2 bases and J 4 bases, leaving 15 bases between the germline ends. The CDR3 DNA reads TGTGCCAGCAGCTTAACGGCAGGGGAATGGTACGAGCAGTACGTC. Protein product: CASSLTAGEWYEQYV.

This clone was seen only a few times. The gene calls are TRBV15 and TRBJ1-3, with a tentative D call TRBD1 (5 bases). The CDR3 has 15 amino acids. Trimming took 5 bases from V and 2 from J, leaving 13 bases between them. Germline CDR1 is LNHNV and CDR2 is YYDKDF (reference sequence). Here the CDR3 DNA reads TGTGCCACCAGCCCCCGGGCGGGGGCTGGAAACACCATATATTTT. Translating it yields CATSPRAGAGNTIYF.